The rows below give T cell receptor beta chains drawn from one sample of a study of shared clonotypes between healthy human individuals. Sequenced by immunoSEQ multiplex PCR; TCRdb stores in-frame clones only, minus some. The table shows about 2.1 million clones, with 93% occurring only once. Sequencing input: naive CD8+ T cells from PBMCs. The source is a man between 18 and 35 years old in good health. Some clones in this sample may be carry-over from other donors' samples. The CDR3 runs from the conserved cysteine through the conserved F or W. The D gene is left open where the match is weak. Rows give clone size only sometimes, using once, few, many, or a class for an expanded clone.

V	J	size	D	CDR3	DNA
TRBV27	TRBJ1-5	.	.	CASSYLPLEGSNQPQHF	TGTGCCAGCAGCTATCTACCCCTTGAGGGAAGCAATCAGCCCCAGCATTTT
TRBV6-6	TRBJ2-7	.	.	CASSYSLSFHEQYF	TGTGCCAGCAGTTACTCGCTCTCTTTTCACGAGCAGTACTTC
TRBV20-1	TRBJ2-7	once	TRBD1	CSARGTDEQYF	TGCAGTGCGAGAGGGACAGACGAGCAGTACTTC
TRBV9	TRBJ2-1	.	.	CASSTRGGINEQFF	TGTGCCAGCAGCACTAGGGGGGGCATTAATGAGCAGTTCTTC
TRBV28	TRBJ2-3	.	TRBD2	CASSSPTSGKSDTQYF	TGTGCCAGCAGTTCCCCGACTAGCGGGAAGTCAGATACGCAGTATTTT
TRBV6-6	TRBJ1-4	.	TRBD1	CASSTTGATNEKLFF	TGTGCCAGCAGTACGACAGGGGCAACTAATGAAAAACTGTTTTTT
TRBV6-5	TRBJ1-2	.	TRBD1	CASSYSRTGVYGYTF	TGTGCCAGCAGTTACTCGAGGACAGGGGTTTATGGCTACACCTTC
TRBV7-6	TRBJ1-3	once	.	CASSRKGNSGNTIYF	TGTGCCAGCAGTCGTAAAGGGAACTCTGGAAACACCATATATTTT
TRBV4-1	TRBJ1-1	.	.	CASSQVGGSLNTEAFF	TGCGCCAGCAGCCAAGTGGGGGGCAGCCTGAACACTGAAGCTTTCTTT
TRBV9	TRBJ2-2	.	.	CASSPTLASNTGELFF	TGTGCCAGCAGCCCCACTCTAGCGTCGAACACCGGGGAGCTGTTTTTT
TRBV7-9	TRBJ1-1	.	TRBD1	CASSQDRGGKYTEAFF	TGTGCCAGCAGCCAAGACAGGGGTGGAAAATACACTGAAGCTTTCTTT
TRBV4-3	TRBJ2-5	.	TRBD2	CASSQDFTASGRARQETQYF	TGCGCCAGCAGCCAAGATTTCACGGCTAGCGGGAGGGCCAGGCAAGAGACCCAGTACTTC
TRBV27	TRBJ2-3	.	.	CASTLADTQYF	TGTGCCAGCACCCTAGCAGATACGCAGTATTTT
TRBV11-1	TRBJ1-3	.	.	CASSERLRYSGNTIYF	TGTGCCAGCAGCGAACGGCTAAGATACTCTGGAAACACCATATATTTT
TRBV27	TRBJ2-1	once	.	CASSRRGSHEQFF	TGTGCCAGCAGCCGCAGGGGCAGTCATGAGCAGTTCTTC
TRBV27	TRBJ2-7	.	TRBD2	CASSLSPGSGSYEQYF	TGTGCCAGCAGTTTGTCCCCGGGAAGCGGGAGTTACGAGCAGTACTTC
TRBV6-1	TRBJ2-1	.	.	CASSEMGPSGLYNEQFF	TGTGCCAGCAGTGAGATGGGGCCGAGCGGCCTATACAATGAGCAGTTCTTC
TRBV4-3	TRBJ2-5	.	TRBD1	CASSLGTGASETQYF	TGCGCCAGCAGCCTGGGGACAGGGGCGAGCGAGACCCAGTACTTC
TRBV6-1	TRBJ2-1	.	.	CASRGDRSSYNEQFF	TGTGCCAGCAGGGGGGACCGAAGCTCCTACAATGAGCAGTTCTTC
TRBV19	TRBJ2-5	.	.	CASSPGPGYQETQYF	TGTGCCAGTAGTCCGGGACCGGGGTACCAAGAGACCCAGTACTTC
TRBV12-2	TRBJ2-7	.	.	CASRPDIAGGLHEQYF	TGTGCAAGTCGCCCGGATATAGCGGGAGGGCTCCACGAGCAGTACTTC
TRBV9	TRBJ1-1	.	.	CASSAERGAGAFF	TGTGCCAGCAGTGCCGAGAGGGGCGCGGGAGCTTTCTTT
TRBV10-3	TRBJ2-3	.	.	CAISRSATDVSDTQYF	TGTGCCATCAGCCGCAGTGCGACTGATGTGTCGGATACGCAGTATTTT
TRBV4-3	TRBJ2-1	.	.	CASSQYAREPYNEQFF	TGCGCCAGCAGCCAATACGCCCGCGAACCCTACAATGAGCAGTTCTTC
TRBV7-2	TRBJ2-1	.	TRBD2	CASQLTSGSREQFF	TGTGCCAGCCAATTGACTAGCGGGAGTAGGGAGCAGTTCTTC
TRBV6-1	TRBJ2-7	.	.	CASAIRGPLNYEQYF	TGTGCCAGCGCTATACGGGGCCCCCTCAATTACGAGCAGTACTTC
TRBV28	TRBJ2-7	.	TRBD2	CASSEAGGPSYEQYF	TGTGCCAGCAGTGAAGCGGGAGGTCCCTCCTACGAGCAGTACTTC
TRBV10-3	TRBJ2-7	.	.	CAISEVAGIPSYEQYF	TGTGCCATCAGTGAAGTTGCTGGGATCCCCTCCTACGAGCAGTACTTC
TRBV2	TRBJ1-2	.	.	CASSEGGNPNYGYTF	TGTGCCAGCAGTGAGGGTGGGAACCCTAACTATGGCTACACCTTC
TRBV6-5	TRBJ1-1	.	.	CASSYGSEAFF	TGTGCCAGCAGTTATGGTAGTGAAGCTTTCTTT
TRBV6-6	TRBJ2-1	.	TRBD2	CASSYSQREAYNEQFF	TGTGCCAGCAGTTACTCCCAGCGGGAGGCTTACAATGAGCAGTTCTTC
TRBV5-1	TRBJ2-1	once	.	CASSLTRDSFNEQFF	TGCGCCAGCAGCTTGACCCGGGACTCCTTTAATGAGCAGTTCTTC
TRBV9	TRBJ2-2	.	.	CASNQGRTGELFF	TGTGCCAGCAATCAGGGGCGGACCGGGGAGCTGTTTTTT
TRBV5-1	TRBJ2-2	.	.	CASSLVSGAGGELFF	TGCGCCAGCAGCTTGGTATCAGGGGCAGGAGGGGAGCTGTTTTTT
TRBV13	TRBJ1-2	.	TRBD1	CASSLGTGVGYTF	TGTGCCAGCAGCTTAGGGACAGGGGTTGGCTACACCTTC
TRBV27	TRBJ1-5	.	.	CASSTSAGDHNQPQHF	TGTGCCAGCAGTACTTCAGCCGGGGACCACAATCAGCCCCAGCATTTT
TRBV27	TRBJ2-6	.	.	CASSSLSGANVLTF	TGTGCCAGCAGTTCTCTCTCTGGGGCCAACGTCCTGACTTTC
TRBV2	TRBJ1-4	few	.	CASSERRYEKLFF	TGTGCCAGCAGTGAACGACGGTATGAAAAACTGTTTTTT
TRBV27	TRBJ2-7	.	TRBD1	CASSLPGGYEQYF	TGTGCCAGCAGTTTACCAGGGGGCTACGAGCAGTACTTC
TRBV2	TRBJ2-7	.	.	CATRDGRYEQYF	TGTGCCACACGGGACGGTCGCTACGAGCAGTACTTC
TRBV10-2	TRBJ2-2	.	.	CASKDPWSAGELFF	TGCGCCAGCAAAGACCCCTGGAGCGCCGGGGAGCTGTTTTTT
TRBV5-6	TRBJ2-1	.	.	CASSPWAFYNEQFF	TGTGCCAGCAGCCCCTGGGCCTTCTACAATGAGCAGTTCTTC
TRBV5-1	TRBJ2-5	.	.	CASSPWWADQETQYF	TGCGCCAGCAGCCCGTGGTGGGCAGACCAAGAGACCCAGTACTTC
TRBV18	TRBJ2-1	.	TRBD2	CASSHPTSGIFNEQFF	TGTGCCAGCTCACATCCGACTAGCGGGATATTCAATGAGCAGTTCTTC
TRBV2	TRBJ2-1	once	.	CASSLTRASSYNEQFF	TGTGCCAGCAGCCTGACTAGAGCAAGCTCCTACAATGAGCAGTTCTTC
TRBV7-9	TRBJ2-7	.	TRBD2	CASTNRGLDYEQYF	TGTGCCAGCACCAACAGAGGACTAGACTACGAGCAGTACTTC
TRBV6-6	TRBJ2-7	.	TRBD2	CASSSQGTSKDEQYF	TGTGCCAGCAGTTCCCAAGGGACTAGCAAAGACGAGCAGTACTTC
TRBV4-3	TRBJ2-1	.	.	CASSHGSPNEQFF	TGCGCCAGCAGCCACGGGAGTCCCAATGAGCAGTTCTTC
TRBV7-2	TRBJ2-1	.	.	CASSLGAVVGTRSYNEQFF	TGTGCCAGCAGCTTAGGAGCGGTGGTGGGTACAAGGTCCTACAATGAGCAGTTCTTC
TRBV4-3	TRBJ2-7	.	.	CASSQEQGFEQYF	TGCGCCAGCAGCCAGGAACAGGGATTCGAGCAGTACTTC
TRBV27	TRBJ2-2	.	.	CASNPLADGNTGELFF	TGTGCCAGCAACCCATTGGCAGATGGAAACACCGGGGAGCTGTTTTTT
TRBV27	TRBJ2-7	.	TRBD2	CASSLSPGRVPYEQYF	TGTGCCAGCAGTTTATCCCCCGGGAGGGTTCCCTACGAGCAGTACTTC
TRBV5-4	TRBJ2-2	.	.	CASSERLGPGELFF	TGTGCCAGCAGCGAAAGACTAGGCCCCGGGGAGCTGTTTTTT
TRBV28	TRBJ2-7	.	.	CASSLSAGGYEQYF	TGTGCCAGCAGTTTATCTGCTGGGGGGTACGAGCAGTACTTC
TRBV28	TRBJ2-3	.	.	CASEGPQVIDTQYF	TGTGCCAGCGAGGGACCTCAGGTGATAGATACGCAGTATTTT
TRBV5-4	TRBJ2-2	.	.	CASSFLGDTGELFF	TGTGCCAGCAGCTTCCTGGGGGACACCGGGGAGCTGTTTTTT